This passage covers 16 T cell receptor beta chains from one sample sequenced in a study of CD4 T cells in relation to SARS-CoV-2 and coronaviruses. These receptors lack a known antigen. Profiling relied on immunoSEQ multiplex PCR, and the TCRdb table lists in-frame clones only, not all of them. The sample lists about 38,000 clones; over 75% were seen once. What was sequenced was memory CD4+ T cells from PBMCs, cultured in vitro. The receptors were gathered from an adult with COVID-19.

This clone was counted a few times. The rearrangement uses TRBV19 and TRBJ2-7; 12 nucleotides agree with TRBD2. The length of the CDR3 is 16 residues. V lost 7 bases, J lost 3 bases, and 10 bases stayed unmatched. The V gene's germline CDR1 is LNHDA and CDR2 SQIVND (reference sequence). For the CDR3, the DNA is TGTGCCAGTATCCGACTAGCGGGAGTAATCCGCTACGAGCAGTACTTC. Translated: CASIRLAGVIRYEQYF.

This clone has a handful of counts. The V and J genes are TRBV5-3 and TRBJ1-6; D remains unclear. TRBV5-3 is noted as an ORF with a role that remains uncertain. There are 9 residues in the CDR3. V lost 6 bases and J lost 18, with 10 bases in between. The CDR3 region has the DNA TGTGCCAGAATAGCCCAGGCCCACTTT. As protein: CARIAQAHF.

The chain combines TRBV5-1 with TRBJ2-5; D may match TRBD1 or TRBD2 (5 bases each). Germline lookup yields CDR1 SGHRS and CDR2 YFSETQ. Trimming removed 0 bases from V and 5 bases from J, with 8 bases in between. CDR3 length equals 13 residues. The DNA of the CDR3 is TGCGCCAGCAGCTTGGGGGGGTCGGAGACCCAGTACTTC. Protein: CASSLGGSETQYF. Complete variable domain (other parts from reference TRBV5-1 and TRBJ2-5): KAGVTQTPRYLIKTRGQQVTLSCSPISGHRSVSWYQQTPGQGLQFLFEYFSETQRNKGNFPGRFSGRQFSNSRSEMNVSTLELGDSALYLCASSLGGSETQYFGPGTRLLVL.

This chain links TRBV14 with TRBJ2-1, with D hard to call. The V gene's germline CDR1 is SGHDN and CDR2 FVKESK. Trimming cost V 4 bases and J 3 bases, with 7 bases left between them. This CDR3 is built from 13 residues. In DNA, the CDR3 is TGTGCCAGCAGCCGTCAAAACTACAATGAGCAGTTCTTC. Translation gives CASSRQNYNEQFF.

The genes are TRBV25-1 and TRBJ2-5, with TRBD2 matching 7 bases. The CDR3 extends over 15 amino acids. Germline trimming cut 3 bases from V and 2 bases from J; bases unmatched to any gene: 6. Germline CDR1 and CDR2: MGHDK and SYGVNS. The CDR3 bases are TGTGCCAGCAGTGATGGACTAGTCAGGCAAGAGACCCAGTACTTC. Its translation is CASSDGLVRQETQYF.

This clone showed up just once. The genes are TRBV6-6 and TRBJ1-1; 9 bases are shared with TRBD1. The length of the CDR3 is 12 residues. Looked up from germline, CDR1 is MNHNY and CDR2 is SVGAGI (reference sequence). V trimming: 6 bases; J trimming: 8 bases; junction bases outside the gene matches: 4. The CDR3 nucleotides are TGTGCCAGCAGCCCGGACAGGGGAGAAGCTTTCTTT. Amino acids: CASSPDRGEAFF.

The gene calls are TRBV7-3 and TRBJ2-1; D is perhaps TRBD2 (5 bases). Deletions cut 4 bases from V and 6 bases from J, with 22 bases between. This CDR3 is 17 amino acids long. Germline V gives CDR1 SGHTA, CDR2 FQGTGA. CDR3 DNA sequence: TGTGCCAGCAGCTCAAAAGGAGGTTTTAACCCGGCCAATGAGCAGTTCTTC. It encodes CASSSKGGFNPANEQFF.

This clone has just one count. The chain carries TRBV11-2 and TRBJ1-1, with D unresolved. V lost 5 bases to trimming and J lost 5 bases, with 12 bases between them. The V gene's germline CDR1 is SGHAT and CDR2 FQNNGV. The CDR3 has 13 residues. The CDR3 bases are TGTGCCAGCAGCCCCGGTGTGTCTACTGAAGCTTTCTTT. Amino acid sequence: CASSPGVSTEAFF.

This chain joins TRBV5-1 and TRBJ2-3, with TRBD1 identical over 8 bases. Germline CDR1 and CDR2: SGHRS and YFSETQ. The CDR3 runs to 16 residues. Germline trimming cut 0 bases from V and 3 bases from J; bases unmatched to any gene: 6. The CDR3 coding sequence is TGCGCCAGCAGCTTGGGATTCGGACAGGGAACAGATACGCAGTATTTT. As protein: CASSLGFGQGTDTQYF.

The genes are TRBV11-1 and TRBJ2-5; D not resolved. Germline CDR1 is SGHAT and CDR2 is FQDESV (reference sequence). The CDR3 contains 14 residues. V lost 5 bases, J lost 2 bases, and 12 bases lay in between. CDR3: CASSLGIVQETQYF. Here the CDR3 DNA reads TGTGCCAGCAGCCTAGGGATAGTACAAGAGACCCAGTACTTC.

The gene calls are TRBV15 and TRBJ2-5; a weak D match, TRBD1 (5 bases). Germline V lookup: CDR1 LNHNV, CDR2 YYDKDF (reference sequence). Trimming took 2 bases from V and 0 from J, leaving 10 bases between them. The CDR3 is made up of 15 amino acids. This chain's CDR3 is CATSRPQGNQETQYF. In DNA form, the CDR3 reads TGTGCCACCAGCAGACCTCAGGGAAACCAAGAGACCCAGTACTTC.

This clone has only one observation. This chain links TRBV12-3 or TRBV12-4 with TRBJ2-3, with D maybe TRBD1 (6 bases). This CDR3 region has 12 residues. Trimming shortened V by 3 bases and J by 8 bases, and 9 bases separated the two germline ends. The CDR3 is CASSFTGSTQYF. The CDR3 DNA reads TGTGCCAGCAGTTTCACAGGGAGTACGCAGTATTTT.

V is TRBV30 and J is TRBJ1-5; D remains ambiguous. V lost 0 bases and J lost 4, with 10 bases in between. Per the germline V gene, CDR1 is GTSNPN and CDR2 is SVGIG (reference sequence). The CDR3 runs to 14 residues. In DNA, the CDR3 is TGTGCCTGGAGTGTCCAGGTCTCTAATCAGCCCCAGCATTTT. As protein: CAWSVQVSNQPQHF.

This clone appeared once. CDR3 sequence: CASSYSAGADTQYF. DNA for the CDR3: TGTGCCAGCAGTTACTCAGCGGGAGCAGATACGCAGTATTTT. The chain employs TRBV6-2 or TRBV6-3 and TRBJ2-3, with 8 bases that match TRBD2. The CDR3 has 14 residues. Looked up from germline, CDR1 is MNHEY and CDR2 is SVGEGT. With 0 bases clipped from V and 4 bases from J, the junction kept 0 bases outside the gene matches.

The chain combines TRBV5-4 with TRBJ2-1, with TRBD2 matching 12 bases. Germline lookup yields CDR1 SGHNT and CDR2 YYREEE (reference sequence). The CDR3 is made up of 16 amino acids. The J segment lost 6 bases and the V segment lost 4 bases, leaving 8 bases of the junction unmatched. The CDR3 reads CASSTELAGGPNEQFF. CDR3 nucleotides: TGTGCCAGCAGCACAGAACTAGCGGGAGGCCCCAATGAGCAGTTCTTC.

As regards this clone: Other nucleotide sequences from this sample produce the same CDR3. The chain carries TRBV19 and TRBJ2-3; possible D gene TRBD1, 6 bases. The CDR3 length is 14 residues. V was trimmed by 7 bases and J by 4 bases, leaving 15 bases between them. Germline V gene lookup returns CDR1 LNHDA and CDR2 SQIVND (reference sequence). In nucleotides, the CDR3 is TGTGCCAGTACTTCCGGTGCAGGGGCAGATACGCAGTATTTT. Its translation is CASTSGAGADTQYF.